The T cell receptor (beta chain) described here comes from a study of CD8 T cells in Susac syndrome. Germline V CDR1 and CDR2: SEHNR, FQNEAQ (reference sequence). CDR3 length equals 14 residues. V lost 1 base to trimming and J lost 5 bases, with 9 bases between them. Study-level findings and limits: The study conceded that its TCR sequencing and HLA analysis involved relatively few individuals.

This clonotype was detected a few times. Antigen specificity is unknown. Sequencing of TCR beta was performed on blood CD8+ T cells and on blood CD4+ T cells. Purification of the CD8+ and CD4+ T cells relied on negative isolation, and TEMRA cells underwent FACS enrichment. With random hexamers, reverse transcription was performed on roughly 0.45 to 1 ug of RNA. The immunoSEQ assay covered 54 Vbeta and 13 Jbeta segments for CDR3. TCRdb re-derived calls from the immunoSEQ multiplex PCR reads in MiXCR, one entry per CDR3 protein. This sample has under 150,000 distinct CDR3 sequences; approximately 95% occur once, and the top ten carry about 0.26%.

Sequenced input: CD8+ T cells from PBMCs. The sequence derives from a human donor in good health. The rearrangement uses TRBV7-9 and TRBJ2-1; D is unclear. The CDR3 spells CASSLVGRNNEQFF. CDR3 DNA sequence: TGTGCCAGCAGCTTAGTTGGCAGAAACAATGAGCAGTTCTTC.